This T cell receptor (beta chain) was recovered during a study of cytomegalovirus exposure and HLA in healthy donors. Study-level findings and limits: Researchers catalogued about 150 TCR beta chains as cytomegalovirus-associated. Three chains linked to CMV were shown in vitro to be specific for CMV antigens. Whilst most TCR sequences proved rare, a subset of public TCRs occurred across many donors.

In germline, CDR1 is SGDLS, CDR2 YYNGEE. The CDR3 loop spans 14 amino acids. Trimming removed 4 bases at V and 7 bases at J, with 15 bases between. Clones were read by immunoSEQ multiplex PCR, and TCRdb kept only the in-frame ones, dropping some. The sample carries about 180,000 clones, around 85% recorded once. On this clone itself: The antigen remains unidentified.

The source material was PBMCs. The TCR originated in a man younger than 30 in good health and CMV-seropositive. V is TRBV9 and J is TRBJ2-1, with D perhaps TRBD2 (5 bases). The CDR3 coding sequence is TGTGCCAGCAGCCCGTATACCGGGAAGAATGAGCAGTTCTTC. Translating gives CASSPYTGKNEQFF.